Presented here are 10 T cell receptor beta chains from one specimen sequenced in a study of cytomegalovirus exposure and HLA in healthy donors. 13 Jbeta primers and 60 Vbeta primers were used for the PCR. TCRdb's table, derived via immunoSEQ multiplex PCR, lists solely in-frame clones and lacks some. This table lists 77,000 or so clones. Sequencing input: PBMCs. These receptors all come from a man aged 30 to 39 in good health and CMV-seronegative.

This chain connects TRBV2 to TRBJ1-3; D remains ambiguous. From germline, CDR1 is SNHLY and CDR2 FYNNEI. Deletions cut 3 bases from V and 1 base from J, with 7 bases between. The CDR3 runs 14 residues. The CDR3 sequence: CASSDRTSGNTIYF. CDR3 DNA: TGTGCCAGCAGTGACAGAACATCTGGAAACACCATATATTTT.

The DNA for the CDR3 is TGTGCCAGCAGTGACTCGGGGAGGGTGACCCAGTACTTC. Residues: CASSDSGRVTQYF. This rearrangement joins TRBV6-4 to TRBJ2-5; 7 nucleotides match TRBD2. Germline V lookup: CDR1 MRHNA, CDR2 SNTAGT. Germline trimming cut 0 bases from V and 7 bases from J; bases unmatched to any gene: 2. This CDR3 has 13 amino acids.

The chain couples TRBV9 to TRBJ1-2, with 8 bases identical to TRBD1. J lost 4 bases, V lost 3 bases, and 8 bases had no gene match. The CDR3 consists of 15 residues. Germline values: CDR1 SGDLS, CDR2 YYNGEE. CDR3 loop: CASSEGQGGSYGYTF. The CDR3 nucleotides read TGTGCCAGCAGCGAAGGACAGGGAGGAAGCTATGGCTACACCTTC. Complete variable domain (other parts from reference TRBV9 and TRBJ1-2): DSGVTQTPKHLITATGQRVTLRCSPRSGDLSVYWYQQSLDQGLQFLIQYYNGEERAKGNILERFSAQQFPDLHSELNLSSLELGDSALYFCASSEGQGGSYGYTFGSGTRLTVV.

The rearrangement uses TRBV2 and TRBJ1-1, with 10 bases identical to TRBD1. The trim removed 9 bases at V and 4 bases at J, leaving 5 bases unmatched. The CDR3 extends over 13 amino acids. Germline CDR1 is SNHLY and CDR2 is FYNNEI. For the CDR3, the DNA is TGTGCCAGTGACAGGGGGCGGTCCACTGAAGCTTTCTTT. It codes for CASDRGRSTEAFF.

V and J are TRBV7-9 and TRBJ2-1; 8 bases map to TRBD2. Germline CDR1 and CDR2: SEHNR and FQNEAQ (reference sequence). This CDR3 comprises 16 residues. Trimming at V came to 5 bases and at J to 12 bases, leaving 18 bases not matched to a gene. The CDR3 loop is CASSVTIAGNYIRQFF. The CDR3 coding sequence is TGTGCCAGCAGCGTCACGATAGCGGGGAACTACATACGGCAGTTCTTC. The whole variable domain, filled in from reference TRBV7-9 and TRBJ2-1, reads DTGVSQNPRHKITKRGQNVTFRCDPISEHNRLYWYRQTLGQGPEFLTYFQNEAQLEKSRLLSDRFSAERPKGSFSTLEIQRTEQGDSAMYLCASSVTIAGNYIRQFFGPGTRLTVL.

This chain links TRBV30 with TRBJ2-5; TRBD2 aligns across 7 bases. This CDR3 region has 13 residues. Germline V lookup: CDR1 GTSNPN, CDR2 SVGIG (reference sequence). The trim removed 5 bases at V and 7 bases at J, leaving 10 bases unmatched. The CDR3 DNA is TGTGCCTGGTCCCCGGGGGGACGAGGGACCCAGTACTTC. It yields the protein CAWSPGGRGTQYF.

The CDR3 sequence is CASSRGTGVADTQYF. CDR3 in DNA: TGTGCCAGCTCTCGAGGGACAGGGGTAGCAGATACGCAGTATTTT. The rearrangement joins TRBV19 to TRBJ2-3; 10 bases are shared with TRBD1. This CDR3 has 15 amino acids. Germline V gene sequence: CDR1 LNHDA, CDR2 SQIVND (reference sequence). The ends lost 9 bases at V and 4 bases at J; junction bases unmatched: 10.

The chain is built from TRBV6-5 and TRBJ1-2; 7 bases map to TRBD1. The V gene's germline CDR1 is MNHEY and CDR2 SVGAGI. The CDR3 runs 15 residues. J gave up 6 bases and V 0 bases, and 7 bases lay outside the gene matches. The CDR3 nucleotides read TGTGCCAGCAGTTACTCATCCAGACAGGGTGATGGCTACACCTTC. This codes for CASSYSSRQGDGYTF.

The rearrangement joins TRBV30 to TRBJ1-6, with D possibly matching TRBD1 (6 bases). V gave up 3 bases and J gave up 6 bases, with 15 bases separating them. Per the germline V gene, CDR1 is GTSNPN and CDR2 is SVGIG (reference sequence). This CDR3 comprises 15 residues. The CDR3 nucleotides read TGTGCCTGGAGCTCCACAGGGTTGGCTAATTCACCCCTCCACTTT. Its protein product is CAWSSTGLANSPLHF.

The genes are TRBV19 and TRBJ1-2; 10 bases map to TRBD1. Per the germline V gene, CDR1 is LNHDA and CDR2 is SQIVND (reference sequence). The length of the CDR3 is 14 residues. The V segment lost 1 base and the J segment 7 bases; nucleotides outside the gene matches: 3. This CDR3 is CASSIARTGGGYTF. The CDR3 DNA sequence: TGTGCCAGTAGTATAGCCCGGACAGGGGGTGGCTACACCTTC.